A selection of T cell receptor beta chains follows, all from one sample in a study of blood T cells in healthy people across ages. Using its own MiXCR run on the 5' RACE reads, TCRdb lists one record per CDR3 protein. This sample has more than 800,000 distinct CDR3 sequences, with 29% found just once. Sequenced material: blood. The receptors derive from a woman at least 80 years old in good health. The CDR3 runs from the conserved cysteine through the conserved F or W. D genes are given only for firm matches. Part of the rows lack a size; the others show once, few, many or a class for expanded clones.

v_gene	abundance	d_gene	j_gene	CDR3nt	CDR3aa
TRBV7-2	.	.	TRBJ2-3	TGTGCCAGCAGCTCCCTGGGCCCGGGAACAGATACGCAGTATTTT	CASSSLGPGTDTQYF
TRBV27	many	TRBD2	TRBJ2-7	TGTGCCAGCAGTTTTAGAGAGGCTAGCGGGGGGTCATCCTACGAGCAGTACTTC	CASSFREASGGSSYEQYF
TRBV2	many	.	TRBJ2-1	TGTGCCAGCAGTGACAGGGTAGCGTACAATGAGCAGTTCTTC	CASSDRVAYNEQFF
TRBV7-2	.	TRBD1	TRBJ2-1	TGTGCCAGCAGCTTTACAGGGGGCGGTAACAATGAGCAGTTCTTC	CASSFTGGGNNEQFF
TRBV12-3/TRBV12-4	many	.	TRBJ1-1	TGTGCCAGCAGCCCTCGGAACAGTGCATCGGGGACTGAAGCTTTCTTT	CASSPRNSASGTEAFF
TRBV9	many	TRBD2	TRBJ2-1	TGTGCCAGCAGCGTATCTGGCGGGGGGATGTACAATGAGCAGTTCTTC	CASSVSGGGMYNEQFF
TRBV7-2	.	TRBD1	TRBJ1-5	TGTGCCAGCAGCTTAGCGGGACTGGGACAGGGAAAACAGCCCCAGCATTTT	CASSLAGLGQGKQPQHF
TRBV15	many	.	TRBJ2-1	TGTGCCACCAGCAGAGATCAAGGTGGGGACCCACAGTTCTTC	CATSRDQGGDPQFF
TRBV2	few	.	TRBJ1-5	TGTGCCAGCAGTGAAAAGCCAGTCTATAGCAATCAGCCCCAGCATTTT	CASSEKPVYSNQPQHF
TRBV19	.	TRBD2	TRBJ2-7	TGTGCCAGTAGTGTCCGACAGGCGGGGGGCGAGCAGTACTTC	CASSVRQAGGEQYF
TRBV5-1	many	.	TRBJ1-4	TGCGCCAGCAAAAATGACGGTGCAACTAATGAAAAACTGTTTTTT	CASKNDGATNEKLFF
TRBV7-9	many	TRBD1	TRBJ2-3	TGTGCCAGCAGCCGGCCCCCGGGGACAGGGGGCATGGATACGCAGTATTTT	CASSRPPGTGGMDTQYF
TRBV12-3/TRBV12-4	many	.	TRBJ1-2	TGTGCCAGCAGTTTAACCGGCAGCTCCTATGGCTACACCTTC	CASSLTGSSYGYTF
TRBV20-1	few	.	TRBJ1-1	TGCAGTGCTACGGGACAAGGGAACACTGAAGCTTTCTTT	CSATGQGNTEAFF
TRBV18	.	.	TRBJ1-1	TGTGCCAGCTCACTCTCCCCAGTAGGGAACACTGAAGCTTTCTTT	CASSLSPVGNTEAFF
TRBV24-1	many	TRBD1	TRBJ2-1	TGTGCCACCAGCCTCACCGGGACAGGAGGAATTGAGCAGTTCTTC	CATSLTGTGGIEQFF
TRBV7-2	.	TRBD2	TRBJ2-5	TGTGCCAGCAGCTGGGAGGGTAGAGAGACCCAGTACTTC	CASSWEGRETQYF
TRBV7-2	many	.	TRBJ2-7	TGTGCCAGCAGCTTGGGACTGACCACCTACGAGCAGTACTTC	CASSLGLTTYEQYF
TRBV7-2	.	.	TRBJ2-5	TGTGCCACTCAGGGGGGACTAGTAGAGACCCAGTACTTC	CATQGGLVETQYF
TRBV20-1	few	.	TRBJ1-2	TGCAGTGCTAGAGTCGCGGGGGAGGACTATGGCTACACCTTC	CSARVAGEDYGYTF
TRBV7-2	many	TRBD2	TRBJ2-3	TGTGCCAGCAGCTTAATCCGACTAGCGGGGGGAAGCACAGATACGCAGTATTTT	CASSLIRLAGGSTDTQYF
TRBV29-1	many	TRBD1	TRBJ1-2	TGCAGCGTCAGACAGGGGACCTATGGCTACACCTTC	CSVRQGTYGYTF
TRBV4-2	.	.	TRBJ1-5	TGTGCCAGCTGCCAAGTCAGAAATCAGCCCCAGCATTTT	CASCQVRNQPQHF
TRBV29-1	many	TRBD1	TRBJ1-2	TGCAGCGTAGGACAGGGGAGCTATGGCTACACCTTC	CSVGQGSYGYTF
TRBV7-2	many	.	TRBJ2-7	TGTGCCAGCAGCTTAACGCGACTTTCTTACGAGCAGTACTTC	CASSLTRLSYEQYF